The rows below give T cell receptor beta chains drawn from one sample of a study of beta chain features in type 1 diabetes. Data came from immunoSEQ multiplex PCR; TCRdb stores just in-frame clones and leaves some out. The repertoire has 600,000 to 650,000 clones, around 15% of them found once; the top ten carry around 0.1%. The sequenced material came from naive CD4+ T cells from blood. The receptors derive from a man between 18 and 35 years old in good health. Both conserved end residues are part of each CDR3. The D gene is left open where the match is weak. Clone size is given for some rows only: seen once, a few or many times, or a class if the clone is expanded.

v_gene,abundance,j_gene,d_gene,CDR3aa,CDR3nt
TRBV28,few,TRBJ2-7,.,CASRGKLYEQYF,TGTGCCAGCCGGGGAAAACTGTACGAGCAGTACTTC
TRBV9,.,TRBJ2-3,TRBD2,CASSPGLAGGSTDTQYF,TGTGCCAGCAGTCCCGGACTAGCGGGGGGTAGCACAGATACGCAGTATTTT
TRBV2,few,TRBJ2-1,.,CASSRRAVYNEQFF,TGTGCCAGCTCGCGGAGAGCGGTATACAATGAGCAGTTCTTC
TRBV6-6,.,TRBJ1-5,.,CASSYGGAVNQPQHF,TGTGCCAGCAGTTACGGAGGGGCAGTCAATCAGCCCCAGCATTTT
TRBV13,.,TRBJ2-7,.,CASNGRGYEQYF,TGTGCCAGCAATGGCAGGGGCTACGAGCAGTACTTC
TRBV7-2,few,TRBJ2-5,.,CASSLGRQETQYF,TGTGCCAGCAGCTTAGGTCGGCAAGAGACCCAGTACTTC
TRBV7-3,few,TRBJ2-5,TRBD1,CASSRGQGRFETQYF,TGTGCCAGCAGCCGAGGACAGGGAAGGTTTGAGACCCAGTACTTC
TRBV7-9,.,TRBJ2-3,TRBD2,CASSLLGGTDTQYF,TGTGCCAGCAGCTTATTGGGGGGGACAGATACGCAGTATTTT
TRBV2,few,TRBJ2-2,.,CASSGTPHPRSRELFF,TGTGCCAGCAGTGGGACACCCCATCCACGGTCGCGGGAGCTGTTTTTT
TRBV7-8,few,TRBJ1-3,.,CASTNYPQVSGNTIYF,TGTGCCAGCACCAACTACCCACAGGTCTCTGGAAACACCATATATTTT
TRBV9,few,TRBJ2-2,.,CASSVEGITGELFF,TGTGCCAGCAGCGTAGAAGGGATCACCGGGGAGCTGTTTTTT
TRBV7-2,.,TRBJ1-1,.,CASSVGGGGTEAFF,TGTGCCAGCAGCGTCGGAGGGGGAGGTACTGAAGCTTTCTTT
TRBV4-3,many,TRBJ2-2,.,CASRGQSNTGELFF,TGCGCCAGCAGAGGACAGTCGAACACCGGGGAGCTGTTTTTT
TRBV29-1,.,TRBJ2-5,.,CSVAGRLVETQYF,TGCAGCGTTGCCGGGAGACTTGTAGAGACCCAGTACTTC
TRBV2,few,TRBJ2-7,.,CASVDPYEQYF,TGTGCCAGCGTGGACCCCTACGAGCAGTACTTC
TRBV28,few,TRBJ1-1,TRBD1,CASSLGDRVSAFF,TGTGCCAGCAGTTTAGGGGACAGGGTTTCAGCTTTCTTT
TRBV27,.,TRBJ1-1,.,CASSLLSGVQNTEAFF,TGTGCCAGCAGTTTACTCTCGGGGGTACAGAACACTGAAGCTTTCTTT
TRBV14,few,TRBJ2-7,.,CASSKPDGSYEQYF,TGTGCCAGCAGCAAACCCGACGGCTCCTACGAGCAGTACTTC
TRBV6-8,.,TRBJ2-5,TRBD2,CASSYSRDPGLRTSVYQETQYF,TGTGCCAGCAGTTACTCCAGGGATCCGGGACTCCGGACTAGCGTGTACCAAGAGACCCAGTACTTC
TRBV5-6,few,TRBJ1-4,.,CASSSGDFTVNEKLFF,TGTGCCAGCAGCTCCGGTGATTTCACCGTTAATGAAAAACTGTTTTTT
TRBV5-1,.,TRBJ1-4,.,CASSLADLNEKLFF,TGCGCCAGCAGCTTGGCCGACCTTAATGAAAAACTGTTTTTT
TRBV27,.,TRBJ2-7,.,CASSLRGAPPGEQYF,TGTGCCAGCAGTTTAAGGGGGGCCCCACCCGGGGAGCAGTACTTC
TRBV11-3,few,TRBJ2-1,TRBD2,CASSSRLAVYNEQFF,TGTGCCAGCAGCTCGCGACTAGCGGTGTACAATGAGCAGTTCTTC
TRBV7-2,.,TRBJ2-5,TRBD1,CASSSGQGETQYF,TGTGCCAGCAGCTCCGGACAGGGCGAGACCCAGTACTTC
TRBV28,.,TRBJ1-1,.,CASSLGSAGSTEAFF,TGTGCCAGCAGTTTGGGGTCGGCGGGAAGCACTGAAGCTTTCTTT
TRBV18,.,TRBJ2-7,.,CASSPIGDYEQYF,TGTGCCAGCTCACCGATAGGGGACTACGAGCAGTACTTC
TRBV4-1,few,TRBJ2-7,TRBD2,CASRTFSGTSYEQYF,TGCGCCAGCAGGACTTTTAGCGGGACATCCTACGAGCAGTACTTC
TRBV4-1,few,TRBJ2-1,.,CASSQAGTGLRNEQFF,TGCGCCAGCAGCCAAGCCGGCACCGGGTTGCGCAATGAGCAGTTCTTC
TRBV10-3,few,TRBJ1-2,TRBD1,CAISADRVYGYTF,TGTGCCATCAGCGCAGACAGGGTCTATGGCTACACCTTC
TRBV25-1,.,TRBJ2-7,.,CASSYSNSYEQYF,TGTGCCAGCAGTTATAGCAACTCCTACGAGCAGTACTTC
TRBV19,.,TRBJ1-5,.,CASSIELNQPQHF,TGTGCCAGTAGTATTGAGCTTAATCAGCCCCAGCATTTT
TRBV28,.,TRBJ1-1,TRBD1,CASSSGQGTTEAFF,TGTGCCAGCAGTTCAGGACAGGGGACAACTGAAGCTTTCTTT
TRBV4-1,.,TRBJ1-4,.,CASSQGPLEKLFF,TGCGCCAGCAGCCAAGGCCCACTAGAAAAACTGTTTTTT
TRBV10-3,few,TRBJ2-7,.,CAISLQAYEQYF,TGTGCCATCAGTCTCCAAGCCTACGAGCAGTACTTC
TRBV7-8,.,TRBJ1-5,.,CASSLVGMGGQPQHF,TGTGCCAGCAGCTTAGTGGGGATGGGAGGTCAGCCCCAGCATTTT
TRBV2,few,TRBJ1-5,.,CASSLRTFNQPQHF,TGTGCCAGCAGTCTCCGGACTTTCAATCAGCCCCAGCATTTT
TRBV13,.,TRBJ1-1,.,CASSLGFNTEAFF,TGTGCCAGCAGCTTAGGGTTTAACACTGAAGCTTTCTTT